This T cell receptor (beta chain) comes out of a study of blood T cell repertoires in COVID-19. Study details: In each case, the material was cDNA or gDNA derived from T cells, B-cell-depleted T cells, or PBMCs.

CDR3 length equals 15 residues. Researchers sorted participants into cohorts using their self-reported clinical history. As originally analysed: Using reference gene primer amplification, nucleated cell counts were estimated. Profiling relied on immunoSEQ multiplex PCR, and the TCRdb table lists in-frame clones only, not all of them. V and J calls and clone size are as listed in that table; D and trimming were resolved from the DNA. Among 120,000 to 150,000 clones, 80% to 85% were seen once, and the ten largest hold approximately 5.7%. This receptor was obtained from a woman aged 50 to 65 who had been exposed to COVID-19. The chain links TRBV21-1 to TRBJ1-2; TRBD1 is taken as the D call from the table, unchecked against the DNA. TRBV21-1 is a pseudogene. The sequencing sample was made of PBMCs or T cells enriched from blood (not recorded which). The CDR3 here is CASSKGRGTGPGYTF. The CDR3 DNA reads TGTGCCAGCAGCAAAGGTAGGGGGACAGGGCCTGGCTACACCTTC.